A selection of T cell receptor beta chains follows, all from one sample in a study of cytomegalovirus exposure and HLA in healthy donors. Data came from immunoSEQ multiplex PCR; TCRdb stores just in-frame clones and leaves some out. The profile shows about 150,000 clones, 78% of them singletons. Sequencing was done on a sample of PBMCs. These receptors originate from a woman aged 50 to 60 in good health and CMV-seropositive. The CDR3 runs from the conserved cysteine through the conserved F or W. D genes are given only for firm matches. Expanded clones are given a class, and other clones once, few, many or no size at all.

d_call,j_call,v_call,clone_size,cdr3_nt,cdr3_aa
TRBD1,TRBJ2-7,TRBV7-8,few,TGTGCCAGCAGCCCGGGGGACAGGGCCTCCTACGAGCAGTACTTC,CASSPGDRASYEQYF
-,TRBJ1-1,TRBV6-5,few,TGTGCCAGCAGTTACTCGGGAGCAAGTAACACTGAAGCTTTCTTT,CASSYSGASNTEAFF
TRBD1,TRBJ1-1,TRBV7-2,once,TGTGCCAGCAGCTTACCAGGGGGCGAGCACACTGAAGCTTTCTTT,CASSLPGGEHTEAFF
-,TRBJ2-3,TRBV5-4,-,TGTGCCAGCAGCTTGCAACTAGGTGGGGGAGGTGATACGCAGTATTTT,CASSLQLGGGGDTQYF
TRBD1,TRBJ1-1,TRBV4-3,-,TGCGCCAGCAGCCAGGGACAGGGGGCGCAGACTGAAGCTTTCTTT,CASSQGQGAQTEAFF
-,TRBJ1-2,TRBV11-1,-,TGTGCCAGCAGCTTGGAGCATAACTATGGCTACACCTTC,CASSLEHNYGYTF
-,TRBJ1-5,TRBV28,few,TGTGCCAGCAGTTTAAGGGCAGGGGTGAGGCAGCCCCAGCATTTT,CASSLRAGVRQPQHF
-,TRBJ1-1,TRBV5-1,few,TGCGCCAGCAGCTGGACAGAAGGCACTGAAGCTTTCTTT,CASSWTEGTEAFF
-,TRBJ1-5,TRBV12-5,few,TGTGCTAGTGGTTTCGACGGGGTCAGTCGGCCCCAGCATTTT,CASGFDGVSRPQHF
-,TRBJ2-7,TRBV5-8,-,TGTGCCAGCAGCTTGGACAGGGCGCAGTACTTC,CASSLDRAQYF
TRBD1,TRBJ1-1,TRBV5-6,-,TGTGCCAGCAGCTTGAGGGGGACAGGGCTTGCGGAAGCTTTCTTT,CASSLRGTGLAEAFF
-,TRBJ1-1,TRBV15,-,TGTGCCACCAGCAGTTTTCTAACAGGAGTGAACACTGAAGCTTTCTTT,CATSSFLTGVNTEAFF
-,TRBJ1-1,TRBV7-2,-,TGTGCCAGCAGCTTAGTCTTATCCACTCCTAGGGCTTTCTTT,CASSLVLSTPRAFF
TRBD1,TRBJ2-7,TRBV5-4,few,TGTGCCAGCAGCGATCCAGGGGGCCCTAGCTCCTACGAGCAGTACTTC,CASSDPGGPSSYEQYF
TRBD2,TRBJ2-5,TRBV7-2,once,TGTGCAAGTGCCGTCGTGCGGGGGACCCAAGAGACCCAGTACTTC,CASAVVRGTQETQYF
TRBD1,TRBJ2-4,TRBV27,few,TGTGCCAGCAGGGAGACAGGGTACAAAAACAGTCAGTACTTC,CASRETGYKNSQYF
-,TRBJ1-2,TRBV4-2,-,TGTGCCAGCAGCCAGGAATACGCAGGCTATGGCTACACCTTC,CASSQEYAGYGYTF
-,TRBJ2-2,TRBV7-2,-,TGTGCCAGCAGCTTAAACTCCGGGGAGCTGTTTTTT,CASSLNSGELFF
TRBD1,TRBJ2-3,TRBV5-5,-,TGTGCCAGCAGCCTCGTGGGCAGGGGGACCACAGATACGCAGTATTTT,CASSLVGRGTTDTQYF
TRBD1,TRBJ1-5,TRBV11-2,-,TGTGCCAGCAGCTTACATACAGGGGAGGATCAGCCCCAGCATTTT,CASSLHTGEDQPQHF
-,TRBJ2-5,TRBV10-1,-,TGCGCCAGCAGTGTGGCGACCCAGTACTTC,CASSVATQYF
TRBD2,TRBJ2-5,TRBV5-1,-,TGCGCCAGCAAAACAAGCGGGAGGGCCGAAGAGACCCAGTACTTC,CASKTSGRAEETQYF
TRBD1,TRBJ2-1,TRBV28,-,TGTGCCAGCAGACAGGGGTTCTCTTACAATGAGCAGTTCTTC,CASRQGFSYNEQFF
-,TRBJ1-1,TRBV7-9,-,TGTGCCAGCAGCTTAGGGAGTCCTAACACTGAAGCTTTCTTT,CASSLGSPNTEAFF
TRBD1,TRBJ1-2,TRBV2,once,TGTGCCAGCAGTGAATTGGGGACAGGGAGCGGTGGCTACACCTTC,CASSELGTGSGGYTF
TRBD2,TRBJ2-1,TRBV7-2,-,TGTGCCAGCAGCTTAGTCGGGACTACCTACAATGAGCAGTTCTTC,CASSLVGTTYNEQFF
TRBD1,TRBJ1-4,TRBV5-1,few,TGCGCCAGCAGCTTGGGCTCTGCAGGGGGCCCAAATGAAAAACTGTTTTTT,CASSLGSAGGPNEKLFF
-,TRBJ1-2,TRBV28,-,TGTGCCAGCAGGCTTTCAGGGGATGTGAGGGGCTACACCTTC,CASRLSGDVRGYTF
-,TRBJ2-5,TRBV5-1,once,TGCGCCAGCAGCTTGGGACTAGTTGGGACCCAGTACTTC,CASSLGLVGTQYF
-,TRBJ1-3,TRBV10-2,-,TGCGCCAGCAGTGATCAGGGATCTGGAAACACCATATATTTT,CASSDQGSGNTIYF
-,TRBJ2-7,TRBV19,-,TGTGCCACCCTCGGGACAGGGCTGACTAGCGGGCCCTACGAGCAGTACTTC,CATLGTGLTSGPYEQYF